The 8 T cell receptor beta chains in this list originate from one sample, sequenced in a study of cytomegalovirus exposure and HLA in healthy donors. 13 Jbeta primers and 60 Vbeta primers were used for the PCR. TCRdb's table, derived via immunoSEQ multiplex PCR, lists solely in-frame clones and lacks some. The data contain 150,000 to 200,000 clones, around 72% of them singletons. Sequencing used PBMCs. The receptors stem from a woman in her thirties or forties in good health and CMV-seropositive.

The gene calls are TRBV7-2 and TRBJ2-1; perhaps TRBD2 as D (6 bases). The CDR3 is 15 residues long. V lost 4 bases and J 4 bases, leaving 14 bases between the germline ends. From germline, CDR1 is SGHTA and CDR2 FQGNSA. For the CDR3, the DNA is TGTGCCAGCAGCTCGGGGACTTCGGGTTACAATGAGCAGTTCTTC. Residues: CASSSGTSGYNEQFF.

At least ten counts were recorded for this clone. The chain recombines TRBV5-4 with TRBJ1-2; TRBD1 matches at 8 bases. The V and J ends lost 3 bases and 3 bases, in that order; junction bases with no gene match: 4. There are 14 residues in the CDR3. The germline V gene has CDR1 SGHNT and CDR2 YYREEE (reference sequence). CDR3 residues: CASSSPGQDYGYTF. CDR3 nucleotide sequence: TGTGCCAGCAGCTCGCCGGGACAGGACTATGGCTACACCTTC.

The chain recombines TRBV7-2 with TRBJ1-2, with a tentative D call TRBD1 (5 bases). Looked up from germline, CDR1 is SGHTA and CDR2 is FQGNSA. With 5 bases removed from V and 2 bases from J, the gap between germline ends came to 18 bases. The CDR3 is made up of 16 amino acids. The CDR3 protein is CASSPGGLTLNYGYTF. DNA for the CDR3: TGTGCCAGCAGCCCGGGGGGACTGACGTTGAACTATGGCTACACCTTC.

This CDR3 is CAWSVGGGYGYTF. In nucleotides, the CDR3 is TGTGCCTGGAGTGTGGGAGGAGGCTATGGCTACACCTTC. The V call is TRBV30, the J call TRBJ1-2; D unclear. The CDR3 spans 13 residues. Trimming shortened V by 0 bases and J by 4 bases, and 9 bases separated the two germline ends. Looked up from germline, CDR1 is GTSNPN and CDR2 is SVGIG (reference sequence).

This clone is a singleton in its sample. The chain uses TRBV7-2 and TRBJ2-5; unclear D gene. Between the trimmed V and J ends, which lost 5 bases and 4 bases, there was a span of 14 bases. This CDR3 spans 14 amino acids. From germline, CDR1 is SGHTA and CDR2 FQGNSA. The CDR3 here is CASSLYFGGETQYF. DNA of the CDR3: TGTGCCAGCAGCCTCTATTTTGGCGGAGAGACCCAGTACTTC.

The CDR3 protein is CASSPTTGRTYGYTF. CDR3 nucleotide sequence: TGTGCCAGCAGCCCAACGACAGGCCGAACCTATGGCTACACCTTC. J is TRBJ1-2 and V is TRBV27, with D perhaps TRBD1 (6 bases). Per germline, CDR1 MNHEY and CDR2 SMNVEV (reference sequence). The V and J ends lost 6 bases and 4 bases respectively, with 18 bases between them. The CDR3 sequence is 15 residues long.

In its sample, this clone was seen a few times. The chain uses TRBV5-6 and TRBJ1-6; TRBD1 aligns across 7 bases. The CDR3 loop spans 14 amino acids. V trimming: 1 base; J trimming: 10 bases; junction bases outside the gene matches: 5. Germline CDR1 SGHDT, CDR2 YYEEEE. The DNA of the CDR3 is TGTGCCAGCAGCTTGAGCACAGGGGTCTCACCCCTCCACTTT. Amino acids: CASSLSTGVSPLHF.

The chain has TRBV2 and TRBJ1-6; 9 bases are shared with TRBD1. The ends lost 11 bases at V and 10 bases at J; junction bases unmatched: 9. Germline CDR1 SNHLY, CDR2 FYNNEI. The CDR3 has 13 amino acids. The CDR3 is CAGFRDRDSPLHF. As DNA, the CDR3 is TGTGCCGGTTTCCGGGACAGGGACTCACCCCTCCACTTT.